A selection of T cell receptor beta chains follows, all from one sample in a study of T-cell reconstitution after alpha-beta-depleted transplantation in children. One entry per CDR3 protein, called by TCRdb with MiXCR from the PCR reads. The sample consists of 280,000 or so distinct CDR3 sequences, approximately 10% of them appearing once. The sample was peripheral blood, taken 180 days after TCRalphabeta/CD19-depleted stem cell transplant. Source of these receptors: a male patient between 2 and 10 years old who had a stem cell transplant for chronic granulomatous disease, so the T cells may come from the graft donor. Each CDR3 is given with its conserved first and last residue. D genes are given only for firm matches. Part of the rows lack a size; the others show once, few, many or a class for expanded clones.

cdr3_aa: CASSYHTDSYEQYF
cdr3_nt: TGTGCCAGCAGTTATCATACAGACTCCTACGAGCAGTACTTC
v_call: TRBV28
j_call: TRBJ2-7
d_call: -
clone_size: few

cdr3_aa: CASSFPGQGYNEQFF
cdr3_nt: TGCGCCAGCAGCTTTCCGGGACAGGGATACAATGAGCAGTTCTTC
v_call: TRBV5-1
j_call: TRBJ2-1
d_call: TRBD1
clone_size: many

cdr3_aa: CATRPTSGKPSYEQYF
cdr3_nt: TGTGCCACCAGACCGACTAGCGGGAAACCCTCCTACGAGCAGTACTTC
v_call: TRBV15
j_call: TRBJ2-7
d_call: TRBD2
clone_size: many

cdr3_aa: CASSWEFAGQFF
cdr3_nt: TGTGCCAGCAGTTGGGAGTTCGCGGGGCAGTTCTTC
v_call: TRBV12-3/TRBV12-4
j_call: TRBJ2-1
d_call: -
clone_size: few

cdr3_aa: CASSLVGRSSYNEQFF
cdr3_nt: TGTGCCAGCAGCTTAGTCGGGAGGAGTTCCTACAATGAGCAGTTCTTC
v_call: TRBV7-2
j_call: TRBJ2-1
d_call: TRBD2
clone_size: -

cdr3_aa: CASSQVFLADSYEQYF
cdr3_nt: TGCGCCAGCAGCCAAGTGTTCCTAGCTGATTCCTACGAGCAGTACTTC
v_call: TRBV4-1
j_call: TRBJ2-7
d_call: -
clone_size: many

cdr3_aa: CASSRVRGATNEQFF
cdr3_nt: TGTGCCAGCAGCCGGGTGCGGGGGGCCACAAATGAGCAGTTCTTC
v_call: TRBV5-6
j_call: TRBJ2-1
d_call: TRBD2
clone_size: many

cdr3_aa: CASSLGHRELFF
cdr3_nt: TGCGCCAGCAGCTTAGGACACCGGGAGCTGTTTTTT
v_call: TRBV5-1
j_call: TRBJ2-2
d_call: -
clone_size: many

cdr3_aa: CASSGDRGLHEQYF
cdr3_nt: TGTGCCAGCAGCGGTGACAGGGGGCTCCACGAGCAGTACTTC
v_call: TRBV7-9
j_call: TRBJ2-7
d_call: TRBD1
clone_size: many

cdr3_aa: CAIRNTSGRSYEQYF
cdr3_nt: TGTGCCATCAGAAATACTAGCGGGAGATCCTACGAGCAGTACTTC
v_call: TRBV10-3
j_call: TRBJ2-7
d_call: TRBD2
clone_size: many

cdr3_aa: CASSYGNREVNTEAFF
cdr3_nt: TGCGCCAGCAGCTACGGGAACAGGGAGGTGAACACTGAAGCTTTCTTT
v_call: TRBV5-1
j_call: TRBJ1-1
d_call: -
clone_size: many

cdr3_aa: CASSRRGAYEQYF
cdr3_nt: TGTGCCAGCAGCCGCAGGGGTGCCTACGAGCAGTACTTC
v_call: TRBV27
j_call: TRBJ2-7
d_call: -
clone_size: many

cdr3_aa: CASSPGTGLYEQYF
cdr3_nt: TGTGCCAGCAGTCCCGGGACAGGGCTCTACGAGCAGTACTTC
v_call: TRBV18
j_call: TRBJ2-7
d_call: TRBD1
clone_size: many

cdr3_aa: CSVALISGRATDTQYF
cdr3_nt: TGCAGCGTTGCCCTAATTAGCGGGAGGGCCACAGATACGCAGTATTTT
v_call: TRBV29-1
j_call: TRBJ2-3
d_call: TRBD2
clone_size: many

cdr3_aa: CASRPDGYQETQYF
cdr3_nt: TGTGCCAGCAGACCCGACGGCTACCAAGAGACCCAGTACTTC
v_call: TRBV12-3/TRBV12-4
j_call: TRBJ2-5
d_call: -
clone_size: many

cdr3_aa: CAWNQVDTQYF
cdr3_nt: TGTGCCTGGAACCAAGTAGATACGCAGTATTTT
v_call: TRBV30
j_call: TRBJ2-3
d_call: -
clone_size: many

cdr3_aa: CSVGSRDREWNEQFF
cdr3_nt: TGCAGCGTTGGCAGCCGGGACAGGGAATGGAATGAGCAGTTCTTC
v_call: TRBV29-1
j_call: TRBJ2-1
d_call: TRBD1
clone_size: many

cdr3_aa: CASSLLDRDYEQYF
cdr3_nt: TGTGCCAGCAGTTTATTGGACAGGGACTACGAGCAGTACTTC
v_call: TRBV28
j_call: TRBJ2-7
d_call: TRBD1
clone_size: many

cdr3_aa: CASSLWAGQGDNEQFF
cdr3_nt: TGTGCCAGCAGCCTGTGGGCGGGACAGGGGGACAATGAGCAGTTCTTC
v_call: TRBV7-3
j_call: TRBJ2-1
d_call: TRBD1
clone_size: many

cdr3_aa: CSVTAGQPGTGELFF
cdr3_nt: TGCAGTGTGACGGCAGGGCAGCCGGGCACCGGGGAGCTGTTTTTT
v_call: TRBV20-1
j_call: TRBJ2-2
d_call: -
clone_size: many

cdr3_aa: CASSFELAGRNYEQYF
cdr3_nt: TGTGCCAGCAGCTTTGAACTAGCGGGACGAAACTACGAGCAGTACTTC
v_call: TRBV7-9
j_call: TRBJ2-7
d_call: TRBD2
clone_size: many

cdr3_aa: CASSPLDSLVGETQYF
cdr3_nt: TGCGCCAGCAGCCCCTTGGACAGTCTGGTGGGAGAGACCCAGTACTTC
v_call: TRBV5-1
j_call: TRBJ2-5
d_call: -
clone_size: many

cdr3_aa: CASSVRPTTGDYGYTF
cdr3_nt: TGTGCCAGCAGTGTACGCCCGACTACAGGGGACTATGGCTACACCTTC
v_call: TRBV2
j_call: TRBJ1-2
d_call: TRBD1
clone_size: many

cdr3_aa: CASSFWASGGETQYF
cdr3_nt: TGTGCCAGCAGTTTTTGGGCTAGCGGGGGTGAGACCCAGTACTTC
v_call: TRBV12-3/TRBV12-4
j_call: TRBJ2-5
d_call: TRBD2
clone_size: many

cdr3_aa: CSAIPLGGYTDTQYF
cdr3_nt: TGCAGTGCTATCCCCCTCGGGGGTTACACAGATACGCAGTATTTT
v_call: TRBV20-1
j_call: TRBJ2-3
d_call: -
clone_size: many

cdr3_aa: CASSVDGSTDTQYF
cdr3_nt: TGTGCCAGCAGCGTAGATGGATCCACAGATACGCAGTATTTT
v_call: TRBV9
j_call: TRBJ2-3
d_call: -
clone_size: -

cdr3_aa: CASSQTSGATDTQYF
cdr3_nt: TGTGCCAGCAGCCAAACTAGCGGGGCTACAGATACGCAGTATTTT
v_call: TRBV4-2
j_call: TRBJ2-3
d_call: TRBD2
clone_size: many

cdr3_aa: CASSSGQILTDTQYF
cdr3_nt: TGTGCCAGCAGCTCGGGACAGATCCTCACAGATACGCAGTATTTT
v_call: TRBV11-2
j_call: TRBJ2-3
d_call: TRBD1
clone_size: many

cdr3_aa: CASSPGGGNQPQHF
cdr3_nt: TGCGCCAGCAGCCCAGGGGGCGGCAATCAGCCCCAGCATTTT
v_call: TRBV5-1
j_call: TRBJ1-5
d_call: TRBD1
clone_size: many

cdr3_aa: CSARDRPETQYF
cdr3_nt: TGCAGTGCTAGAGACAGGCCGGAGACCCAGTACTTC
v_call: TRBV20-1
j_call: TRBJ2-5
d_call: -
clone_size: many

cdr3_aa: CSARGLAGVYEQYF
cdr3_nt: TGCAGTGCTAGAGGACTAGCGGGGGTCTACGAGCAGTACTTC
v_call: TRBV20-1
j_call: TRBJ2-7
d_call: TRBD2
clone_size: many

cdr3_aa: CASSPTGQGGTEAFF
cdr3_nt: TGTGCCAGCAGCCCGACGGGACAGGGGGGCACTGAAGCTTTCTTT
v_call: TRBV7-8
j_call: TRBJ1-1
d_call: TRBD1
clone_size: many

cdr3_aa: CASSALAGGTYNEQFF
cdr3_nt: TGTGCCAGCAGCGCCCTAGCGGGAGGTACCTACAATGAGCAGTTCTTC
v_call: TRBV9
j_call: TRBJ2-1
d_call: TRBD2
clone_size: many

cdr3_aa: CSARDIFTDTQYF
cdr3_nt: TGCAGTGCTAGAGATATCTTCACAGATACGCAGTATTTT
v_call: TRBV20-1
j_call: TRBJ2-3
d_call: -
clone_size: many

cdr3_aa: CASKGTGRSGNTIYF
cdr3_nt: TGCGCCAGCAAGGGGACAGGGCGTTCTGGAAACACCATATATTTT
v_call: TRBV5-1
j_call: TRBJ1-3
d_call: TRBD1
clone_size: many

cdr3_aa: CASSLGAGTQNNEQFF
cdr3_nt: TGCGCCAGCAGCTTGGGGGCCGGGACGCAAAACAATGAGCAGTTCTTC
v_call: TRBV5-1
j_call: TRBJ2-1
d_call: -
clone_size: many

cdr3_aa: CSARKTVGPQGTQYF
cdr3_nt: TGCAGTGCTAGAAAGACAGTAGGGCCTCAGGGGACCCAGTACTTC
v_call: TRBV20-1
j_call: TRBJ2-5
d_call: -
clone_size: many

cdr3_aa: CATSRDWRDRYNQPQHF
cdr3_nt: TGTGCCACCAGCAGAGATTGGAGGGACCGCTACAATCAGCCCCAGCATTTT
v_call: TRBV15
j_call: TRBJ1-5
d_call: -
clone_size: many

cdr3_aa: CASSQDMGNPTQYF
cdr3_nt: TGTGCCAGCAGCCAAGATATGGGGAACCCTACGCAGTATTTT
v_call: TRBV4-2
j_call: TRBJ2-3
d_call: -
clone_size: many

cdr3_aa: CAIGTENQPQHF
cdr3_nt: TGTGCCATCGGGACGGAGAATCAGCCCCAGCATTTT
v_call: TRBV10-3
j_call: TRBJ1-5
d_call: -
clone_size: -

cdr3_aa: CSALSGGATDTQYF
cdr3_nt: TGCAGTGCCCTTAGCGGGGGGGCCACAGATACGCAGTATTTT
v_call: TRBV20-1
j_call: TRBJ2-3
d_call: TRBD2
clone_size: many

cdr3_aa: CASSFGFYGYTF
cdr3_nt: TGTGCCAGCAGTTTCGGATTCTATGGCTACACCTTC
v_call: TRBV12-3/TRBV12-4
j_call: TRBJ1-2
d_call: -
clone_size: many